In its sample, the clone carrying this TCR beta chain was seen once. Clones were sequenced by immunoSEQ multiplex PCR, and TCRdb holds only the in-frame ones, with some missing. Of about 1.1 million clones listed, around three quarters are singletons. Per germline, CDR1 SGHRS and CDR2 YFSETQ. V lost 4 bases, J lost 3 bases, and 5 bases stayed unmatched. The CDR3 is made up of 15 amino acids. This sample is drawn from a study of shared clonotypes between healthy human individuals. Material for sequencing was memory CD4+ T cells from PBMCs. Sample subset: CD45RA-negative fraction. The gene calls are TRBV5-1 and TRBJ2-1, with TRBD2 matching over 9 bases. This receptor was obtained from a man younger than 35 in good health. Some clones in this sample may be carry-over from other donors' samples. The CDR3 DNA sequence: TGCGCCAGCAGCCCCGGGACTAGCCTCTACAATGAGCAGTTCTTC. Its translation: CASSPGTSLYNEQFF.